The rows below give T cell receptor beta chains drawn from one sample of a study of cytomegalovirus exposure and HLA in healthy donors. Profiling relied on immunoSEQ multiplex PCR, and the TCRdb table lists in-frame clones only, not all of them. The sample yields around 100,000 clones, around 63% seen once. Sequenced material: PBMCs. The receptors were sampled from a human donor in good health. Both conserved end residues are part of each CDR3. A D gene is named only where the DNA matches it firmly. Expanded clones are given a class, and other clones once, few, many or no size at all.

d_call,cdr3_length,j_call,clone_size,v_call,cdr3_aa,cdr3_nt
.,12,TRBJ1-1,.,TRBV9,CASSVGTGEAFF,TGTGCCAGCAGCGTAGGAACAGGTGAAGCTTTCTTT
TRBD2,18,TRBJ2-5,.,TRBV7-6,CASSLNPSRLAEQETQYF,TGTGCCAGCAGCTTAAATCCCTCTCGACTAGCGGAACAAGAGACCCAGTACTTC
.,15,TRBJ2-4,once,TRBV28,CASSLKLGKRNIQYF,TGTGCCAGCAGTTTGAAACTAGGGAAGAGAAACATTCAGTACTTC
TRBD2,15,TRBJ2-5,.,TRBV29-1,CSVQGLAGGEETQYF,TGCAGCGTCCAGGGACTAGCGGGAGGGGAAGAGACCCAGTACTTC
.,18,TRBJ2-5,.,TRBV11-2,CASSLAFGRGASGETQYF,TGTGCCAGCAGCTTAGCTTTCGGACGGGGGGCTAGTGGGGAGACCCAGTACTTC
.,15,TRBJ2-2,once,TRBV7-9,CASSLIIGETGELFF,TGTGCCAGCAGCTTAATTATCGGGGAAACCGGGGAGCTGTTTTTT
TRBD2,16,TRBJ2-1,.,TRBV4-1,CASSQERGGSYNEQFF,TGCGCCAGCAGCCAAGAGCGGGGAGGGTCTTACAATGAGCAGTTCTTC
TRBD1,14,TRBJ2-7,.,TRBV5-1,CASSLKDRANEQYF,TGCGCCAGCAGCTTAAAGGACAGGGCGAACGAGCAGTACTTC
TRBD2,16,TRBJ2-5,.,TRBV6-6,CASSPSGRGGGETQYF,TGTGCCAGCAGTCCAAGCGGGAGAGGAGGGGGAGAGACCCAGTACTTC
.,14,TRBJ2-5,.,TRBV5-1,CASSLVSLQETQYF,TGCGCCAGCAGCTTGGTGTCACTACAAGAGACCCAGTACTTC
TRBD2,16,TRBJ2-7,few,TRBV28,CASRSYTSGETYEQYF,TGTGCCAGCAGATCATATACTAGCGGGGAAACCTACGAGCAGTACTTC
.,13,TRBJ2-3,.,TRBV9,CASSVARADTQYF,TGTGCCAGCAGCGTAGCGAGGGCCGATACGCAGTATTTT
TRBD1,15,TRBJ2-2,.,TRBV5-1,CASSPRTGGGGPLFF,TGCGCCAGCAGCCCGCGGACAGGGGGAGGGGGTCCGCTGTTTTTT
.,16,TRBJ1-2,.,TRBV29-1,CSVEVSGRGNGYGYTF,TGCAGCGTTGAAGTCTCAGGAAGGGGAAATGGGTATGGCTACACCTTC
.,15,TRBJ2-7,.,TRBV11-2,CASSLERGRVYEQYF,TGTGCCAGCAGCTTAGAGCGAGGGCGAGTCTACGAGCAGTACTTC
.,15,TRBJ2-1,few,TRBV27,CASSGVASIGNEQFF,TGTGCATCATCGGGGGTAGCGAGCATCGGCAATGAGCAGTTCTTC
.,13,TRBJ2-3,.,TRBV29-1,CSVEGSNPDTQYF,TGCAGCGTTGAAGGGAGCAATCCAGATACGCAGTATTTT
.,12,TRBJ1-3,few,TRBV7-8,CASSFVGNTIYF,TGTGCCAGCAGCTTCGTTGGAAACACCATATATTTT
.,15,TRBJ1-2,.,TRBV2,CASARSWGGAYGYTF,TGTGCCAGCGCCAGATCTTGGGGGGGCGCTTATGGCTACACCTTC
.,13,TRBJ1-1,.,TRBV5-6,CASSLEWNTEAFF,TGTGCCAGCAGCCTAGAATGGAACACTGAAGCTTTCTTT
.,16,TRBJ1-5,.,TRBV27,CASSLRAGLNNQPQHF,TGTGCCAGCAGTTTAAGGGCAGGGTTGAACAATCAGCCCCAGCATTTT
.,16,TRBJ1-2,.,TRBV6-6,CASSYSTPPEGYGYTF,TGTGCCAGCAGTTACTCCACCCCCCCGGAGGGCTATGGCTACACCTTC
TRBD1,15,TRBJ2-7,.,TRBV25-1,CASSAGTGAHYEQYF,TGTGCCAGCAGCGCCGGGACAGGGGCCCACTACGAGCAGTACTTC